The rows below give T cell receptor beta chains drawn from one sample of a study of CD8 T cells in Susac syndrome. TCRdb recomputed calls from the immunoSEQ multiplex PCR reads with MiXCR, one row per CDR3 protein. In the table there are about 200,000 distinct CDR3 sequences, 90% to 95% of which are singletons. The sample comprised CD4+ T cells from PBMCs. The receptors come from a human donor with multiple sclerosis. The CDR3 runs from the conserved cysteine through the conserved F or W. A D gene is named only where the DNA matches it firmly. Size values are once, few and many counts, or a class for expanded clones, and some rows have none.

J: TRBJ2-7
V: TRBV6-2/TRBV6-3
D: -
size: -
DNA: TGTGCCAGCAGTTACTCCCTAGGGGCCAACGAGCAGTACTTC
CDR3: CASSYSLGANEQYF

J: TRBJ1-5
V: TRBV5-1
D: -
size: -
DNA: TGCGCCAGCAGCTTGACTAGCAATCAGCCCCAGCATTTT
CDR3: CASSLTSNQPQHF

J: TRBJ2-2
V: TRBV2
D: -
size: -
DNA: TGTGCCAGCTCCGGGACGCTGAACACCGGGGAGCTGTTTTTT
CDR3: CASSGTLNTGELFF

J: TRBJ1-2
V: TRBV27
D: -
size: -
DNA: TGTGCCAGCAGTTCGTGGGGATCTGGCTACACCTTC
CDR3: CASSSWGSGYTF

J: TRBJ2-1
V: TRBV29-1
D: TRBD1
size: -
DNA: TGCAGCGTTGATGGGACAGGGACGTATGAGCAGTTCTTC
CDR3: CSVDGTGTYEQFF

J: TRBJ2-3
V: TRBV13
D: -
size: -
DNA: TGTGCCAGCAGCCGAGTTAACACAGATACGCAGTATTTT
CDR3: CASSRVNTDTQYF

J: TRBJ1-1
V: TRBV29-1
D: -
size: -
DNA: TGCAGCGTTGAAGGGTTGGGGAACACTGAAGCTTTCTTT
CDR3: CSVEGLGNTEAFF

J: TRBJ2-5
V: TRBV5-1
D: -
size: -
DNA: TGCGCCAGCAGCTTGGGAGCCTTTCGAGAGACCCAGTACTTC
CDR3: CASSLGAFRETQYF

J: TRBJ1-2
V: TRBV30
D: -
size: -
DNA: TGTGCCTGGACCGACCCGGGGCTCACCTTC
CDR3: CAWTDPGLTF

J: TRBJ1-2
V: TRBV20-1
D: -
size: -
DNA: TGCAGTTTAAGACTTAACTATGGCTACACCTTC
CDR3: CSLRLNYGYTF

J: TRBJ2-1
V: TRBV5-4
D: TRBD2
size: -
DNA: TGTGCCAGCAGCTTAGGCGGGGCGGGAGAGAATGAGCAGTTCTTC
CDR3: CASSLGGAGENEQFF

J: TRBJ2-7
V: TRBV19
D: TRBD2
size: -
DNA: TGTGCCAGTAGTGCAACTAGCGGGAGCTACGAGCAGTACTTC
CDR3: CASSATSGSYEQYF

J: TRBJ2-3
V: TRBV24-1
D: TRBD2
size: -
DNA: TGTGCCACCAGTGATTCCCTAGCGGCAGATACGCAGTATTTT
CDR3: CATSDSLAADTQYF

J: TRBJ2-5
V: TRBV5-1
D: TRBD2
size: -
DNA: TGCGCCAGCAGCTGGCGAGGACTAGCGGGTCAGGCAGAGACCCAGTACTTC
CDR3: CASSWRGLAGQAETQYF

J: TRBJ2-7
V: TRBV30
D: -
size: once
DNA: TGTGCCTGGAGTGACGTTCACCCCTCCTACGAGCAGTACTTC
CDR3: CAWSDVHPSYEQYF

J: TRBJ1-2
V: TRBV20-1
D: -
size: -
DNA: TGCAGTGCTAGACAGGGAGGGAACTATGGCTACACCTTC
CDR3: CSARQGGNYGYTF

J: TRBJ2-5
V: TRBV3-1
D: -
size: -
DNA: TGTGCCAGCAGCCCCCAGTGGGGAGAGACCCAGTACTTC
CDR3: CASSPQWGETQYF

J: TRBJ1-5
V: TRBV30
D: -
size: -
DNA: TGTGCCTGGAGTTTCTCGACACGCTATCAGCCCCAGCATTTT
CDR3: CAWSFSTRYQPQHF

J: TRBJ1-1
V: TRBV20-1
D: -
size: -
DNA: TGCAGTGCTAGTAATTTCGGGACTGAAGCTTTCTTT
CDR3: CSASNFGTEAFF

J: TRBJ2-3
V: TRBV24-1
D: TRBD2
size: -
DNA: TGTGCCACCGAAGCGGGAGGCACAGATACGCAGTATTTT
CDR3: CATEAGGTDTQYF

J: TRBJ2-7
V: TRBV5-1
D: TRBD1
size: -
DNA: TGCGCCAGCAGCGCTGCGACAGGGGGCTTCTACGAGCAGTACTTC
CDR3: CASSAATGGFYEQYF

J: TRBJ2-7
V: TRBV11-2
D: -
size: -
DNA: TGTGCCAGCAGCTACCGACACAACTCCTACGAGCAGTACTTC
CDR3: CASSYRHNSYEQYF

J: TRBJ1-2
V: TRBV20-1
D: -
size: -
DNA: TGCAGTGCCCCGGTGGGGGGGGCGCTCGGCTACACCTTC
CDR3: CSAPVGGALGYTF